A single sample is the source of the 30 T cell receptor beta chains below, sequenced in a study of T cells in Graves' hyperthyroidism and ophthalmopathy. RNA transcripts served as the template for amplifying TCR beta CDR3 regions. During a first-round RT-PCR of the TCR CDR3, the HTBI primer set was used. TCRdb re-called the multiplex PCR reads with MiXCR, one entry per CDR3 protein. The repertoire holds fewer than 750,000 distinct CDR3 sequences, with roughly 15% as singletons. Input material: blood. All receptors come from a woman between 50 and 59 years old with Graves' ophthalmopathy.

This clonotype has more than one count but fewer than ten. The V and J genes are TRBV29-1 and TRBJ2-1; TRBD2 agrees at 7 bases. Germline loops: CDR1 SQVTM, CDR2 ANQGSEA. V was clipped by 4 bases and J by 8 bases; unmatched bases: 14. This CDR3 spans 15 amino acids. CDR3 loop: CSVGGFPGTMDEQFF. CDR3 nucleotides: TGCAGCGTTGGGGGTTTCCCCGGGACTATGGATGAGCAGTTCTTC.

Ten or more counts support this clonotype. The chain employs TRBV3-1 and TRBJ1-1; perhaps TRBD1 as D (5 bases). The CDR3 sequence is 15 residues long. Germline-derived CDR1 and CDR2 are LGHDT and YNNKEL (reference sequence). Trimming took 4 bases from V and 1 from J, leaving 13 bases between them. The CDR3 DNA follows: TGTGCCAGCAGCCCCTACATAGGGACGAACACTGAAGCTTTCTTT. This codes for CASSPYIGTNTEAFF.

This clonotype has ten or more counts. This chain links TRBV7-2 with TRBJ2-7, with D maybe TRBD2 (5 bases). Trimming took 0 bases from V and 7 from J, leaving 16 bases between them. The CDR3 contains 15 residues. CDR1 is SGHTA and CDR2 is FQGNSA in the germline V gene. DNA for the CDR3: TGTGCCAGCAGCTTAGCGCGGATGGAGGTGGGAGAGCAGTACTTC. This codes for CASSLARMEVGEQYF.

This clonotype has only a few counts. The chain recombines TRBV20-1 with TRBJ1-5; D is perhaps TRBD1 (6 bases). Trimming shortened V by 2 bases and J by 4 bases, and 27 bases separated the two germline ends. The CDR3 extends over 19 amino acids. CDR1 and CDR2 (germline): DFQATT, SNEGSKA (reference sequence). The CDR3, as DNA: TGCAGTGCTAGAATCCGCGGGACATCCGTGCGAGGTAGTAATCAGCCCCAGCATTTT. The encoded protein is CSARIRGTSVRGSNQPQHF.

This clonotype was detected ten times or more. The rearrangement uses TRBV27 and TRBJ2-5, with D tentatively TRBD2 (6 bases). The V and J ends lost 1 base and 2 bases respectively, with 8 bases between them. CDR3 length: 14 residues. The V gene's germline CDR1 is MNHEY and CDR2 SMNVEV (reference sequence). The CDR3, as DNA: TGTGCCAGCAGTTTATGGGGAGGACAAGAGACCCAGTACTTC. Protein: CASSLWGGQETQYF.

This clonotype occurred many times. The chain joins TRBV7-2 to TRBJ2-7; 8 positions match TRBD1. The V and J ends lost 6 bases and 0 bases, in that order; junction bases with no gene match: 7. Germline CDR1 is SGHTA and CDR2 is FQGNSA. The CDR3 length is 15 residues. The CDR3 reads CASRRTGSDSYEQYF. The DNA for the CDR3 is TGTGCCAGCAGACGGACAGGGTCGGACTCCTACGAGCAGTACTTC.

In regard to this clonotype: The germline gene is not matched at one end of the junction; a read error may be the cause. J is TRBJ2-7 and V is TRBV5-1; no reliable D call. The length of the CDR3 is 12 residues. Germline CDR1 is SGHRS and CDR2 is YFSETQ. Written as DNA, the CDR3 is TGTGCCAGCAGCTTTGACTCCCACGAGCAGTACTTC. Translation: CASSFDSHEQYF. Supplemented by reference TRBV5-1 and TRBJ2-7, the full variable domain reads KAGVTQTPRYLIKTRGQQVTLSCSPISGHRSVSWYQQTPGQGLQFLFEYFSETQRNKGNFPGRFSGRQFSNSRSEMNVSTLELGDSALYLCASSFDSHEQYFGPGTRLTVT.

Ten or more counts support this clonotype. As DNA, the CDR3 is TGTGCCAGCACCCCTAATTCAGATACGCAGTATTTT. Translation: CASTPNSDTQYF. J is TRBJ2-3 and V is TRBV7-9; D remains unclear. Trimming left V 7 bases short and J 4 bases short, with 9 bases between. In germline, CDR1 is SEHNR, CDR2 FQNEAQ (reference sequence). The CDR3 sequence is 12 residues long.

This clonotype was recorded at least ten times. The J gene is TRBJ2-1, the V gene TRBV5-6; D call uncertain. The germline gives CDR1 SGHDT, CDR2 YYEEEE. V gave up 5 bases and J gave up 8 bases, with 11 bases separating them. The CDR3 totals 12 residues. DNA of the CDR3: TGTGCCAGCAGTCATACCCCGGATGAGCAGTTCTTC. It translates to CASSHTPDEQFF.

This clonotype was seen only a few times. The genes are TRBV4-1 and TRBJ2-7; tentatively, D is TRBD1 (6 bases). Per the germline V gene, CDR1 is MGHRA and CDR2 is YSYEKL. Deletions cut 1 base from V and 4 bases from J, with 14 bases between. The CDR3 is made up of 15 amino acids. The CDR3 protein is CASSQVDRVHYEQYF. The CDR3 DNA reads TGCGCCAGCAGCCAAGTGGACAGAGTGCATTACGAGCAGTACTTC.

CDR3 nucleotides: TGTGCCAGCAGTTTAGTAGTGAGTTCTTATCCGCAGTATTTT. This encodes CASSLVVSSYPQYF. The gene calls are TRBV12-3 or TRBV12-4 and TRBJ2-3; D unclear. Between the trimmed V and J ends, which lost 1 base and 10 bases, there was a span of 15 bases. The CDR3 extends over 14 amino acids.

Ten or more counts support this clonotype. The chain carries TRBV20-1 and TRBJ1-1; D is perhaps TRBD1 (5 bases). Germline V lookup: CDR1 DFQATT, CDR2 SNEGSKA (reference sequence). The length of the CDR3 is 14 residues. The V gene lost 3 bases and the J gene lost 2 bases, with 13 bases spanning the gap. CDR3 bases: TGCAGTGCTAGGGGCGTCGGGGGAAACACTGAAGCTTTCTTT. Amino acid sequence: CSARGVGGNTEAFF.

This clonotype was recorded many times. V gene TRBV6-1 combines with J gene TRBJ2-3, with TRBD2 as a possible D gene (6 bases). The V gene lost 4 bases and the J gene lost 5 bases, with 16 bases spanning the gap. The CDR3 is 15 amino acids. Germline V gene data show CDR1 as MNHNS and CDR2 as SASEGT. The CDR3 DNA reads TGTGCCAGCAGTGTCCAGCGGGCTCGGGGAGATACGCAGTATTTT. Translated: CASSVQRARGDTQYF.

V and J are TRBV9 and TRBJ2-5; 7 positions match TRBD2. With V trimmed by 1 base and J by 1 base, 4 bases remained unmatched. The CDR3 runs 15 residues. Germline-derived CDR1 and CDR2 are SGDLS and YYNGEE. The CDR3 here is CASSVMSGTQETQYF. CDR3 nucleotides: TGTGCCAGCAGCGTAATGAGCGGGACCCAAGAGACCCAGTACTTC. The whole variable domain, remainder taken from reference TRBV9 and TRBJ2-5, is DSGVTQTPKHLITATGQRVTLRCSPRSGDLSVYWYQQSLDQGLQFLIQYYNGEERAKGNILERFSAQQFPDLHSELNLSSLELGDSALYFCASSVMSGTQETQYFGPGTRLLVL.

This clonotype was seen many times. V usage is TRBV4-3 and J usage is TRBJ1-1; D is unresolved. Germline lookup yields CDR1 LGHNA and CDR2 YSLEER. The V and J ends lost 0 bases and 5 bases respectively, with 10 bases between them. The CDR3 has 14 amino acids. This CDR3 reads CASSQDVRRTEAFF. The CDR3 DNA sequence: TGCGCCAGCAGCCAAGATGTTCGGAGGACTGAAGCTTTCTTT.

This clonotype has a count of ten or more. The chain carries TRBV24-1 and TRBJ2-5; no clear D gene. The CDR3 contains 13 residues. Trimming removed 0 bases at V and 5 bases at J, with 6 bases between. Per the germline V gene, CDR1 is KGHDR and CDR2 is SFDVKD. For the CDR3, the DNA is TGTGCCACCAGTGATTTGAGTTGGGAGACCCAGTACTTC. This encodes CATSDLSWETQYF.

Many counts were recorded for this clonotype. The chain is built from TRBV28 and TRBJ1-2, with D unresolved. The V end was cut by 4 bases, the J end by 10 bases, with 13 bases between. Germline lookup yields CDR1 MDHEN and CDR2 SYDVKM. This CDR3 is 12 amino acids long. CDR3 amino acids: CASSSPGLTYTF. DNA of the CDR3: TGTGCCAGCAGTTCTCCGGGGTTAACCTACACCTTC.

This clonotype came up many times. The chain combines TRBV7-3 with TRBJ2-7; 7 bases fit TRBD2. CDR1 SGHTA and CDR2 FQGTGA come from the germline V gene. J gave up 4 bases and V 10 bases, and 28 bases lay outside the gene matches. The CDR3 length is 19 residues. The CDR3 DNA reads as TGTGCCATCCGTAGGCGGGAAACGAAAAAACCGGGACTAACTTACGAGCAGTACTTC. Translation gives CAIRRRETKKPGLTYEQYF.

This clonotype was seen many times. The CDR3 is CASSLGAGSMVAGELFF. CDR3 DNA sequence: TGTGCCAGCAGCTTAGGGGCGGGGAGTATGGTCGCCGGGGAGCTGTTTTTT. The gene calls are TRBV7-2 and TRBJ2-2, with TRBD2 as a possible D gene (6 bases). CDR1 is SGHTA and CDR2 is FQGNSA in the germline V gene. There are 17 residues in the CDR3. V was clipped by 1 base and J by 6 bases, with 18 bases between them.

This rearrangement joins TRBV5-1 to TRBJ2-7; D uncertain. The CDR3 consists of 14 residues. Trimming took 0 bases from V and 2 from J, leaving 9 bases between them. Germline CDR1 reads SGHRS; CDR2 reads YFSETQ. In DNA form, the CDR3 reads TGCGCCAGCAGCTTGGTCGTCGAAACCTACGAGCAGTACTTC. Residues: CASSLVVETYEQYF.

V is TRBV19 and J is TRBJ2-6; D may be TRBD1 (6 bases). V was trimmed by 5 bases and J by 5 bases, leaving 10 bases between them. The CDR3 runs to 14 residues. Looked up from germline, CDR1 is LNHDA and CDR2 is SQIVND (reference sequence). The CDR3 coding sequence is TGTGCCAGTAGTTCTCAGGGGTGGGCCAACGTCCTGACTTTC. This encodes CASSSQGWANVLTF.

This clonotype was observed at least ten times. This chain links TRBV11-2 with TRBJ2-1; 7 bases fit TRBD2. Looked up from germline, CDR1 is SGHAT and CDR2 is FQNNGV. Losses at the gene ends were 3 bases for V and 3 bases for J; bases not matched to a gene: 5. This CDR3 has 15 residues. In DNA, the CDR3 is TGTGCCAGCAGCTTGACGAGGGACTACTACAATGAGCAGTTCTTC. Residues: CASSLTRDYYNEQFF.

The table lists this clonotype with many counts. This chain's CDR3 is CATRLDWREQYF. The DNA for the CDR3 is TGTGCCACTCGACTAGATTGGCGCGAGCAGTACTTC. This chain links TRBV7-2 with TRBJ2-7; perhaps TRBD2 as D (6 bases). CDR1 SGHTA and CDR2 FQGNSA come from the germline V gene. The germline V and J ends were trimmed by 10 bases and 6 bases, with 16 bases remaining between them. This CDR3 region has 12 residues.

This chain uses TRBV9 with TRBJ2-1; D remains unclear. Trimming left V 8 bases short and J 4 bases short, with 16 bases between. Looked up from germline, CDR1 is SGDLS and CDR2 is YYNGEE. The CDR3 covers 14 residues. CDR3 protein: CARTKPPSYNEQFF. The CDR3 nucleotides read TGTGCCAGGACAAAGCCCCCCTCATACAATGAGCAGTTCTTC.

The rearrangement uses TRBV5-1 and TRBJ2-1; 9 bases map to TRBD2. Germline assignment: CDR1 SGHRS and CDR2 YFSETQ. The V segment lost 1 base and the J segment 5 bases; nucleotides outside the gene matches: 4. This CDR3 is 15 amino acids long. The CDR3 loop is CASSLWSSGNNEQFF. In DNA, the CDR3 is TGCGCCAGCAGCTTGTGGTCTAGCGGGAACAATGAGCAGTTCTTC. Complete variable domain (other parts from reference TRBV5-1 and TRBJ2-1): KAGVTQTPRYLIKTRGQQVTLSCSPISGHRSVSWYQQTPGQGLQFLFEYFSETQRNKGNFPGRFSGRQFSNSRSEMNVSTLELGDSALYLCASSLWSSGNNEQFFGPGTRLTVL.

This clonotype was picked up a small number of times. The junction departs from germline at one end; a sequencing error may be responsible. The rearrangement joins TRBV6-2 or TRBV6-3 to TRBJ1-5, with D hard to call. This CDR3 is 12 amino acids long. Germline-derived CDR1 and CDR2 are MNHEY and SVGEGT. Written as DNA, the CDR3 is TGTGCCAGCAGTAGTAGCGATCAGCCCCAGCATTTT. It translates to CASSSSDQPQHF.

In its sample, this clonotype was seen a few times. The chain is built from TRBV4-3 and TRBJ2-3; D is unresolved. CDR1 and CDR2 from the germline V gene are LGHNA and YSLEER. The CDR3 runs 13 residues. V gave up 5 bases and J gave up 5 bases, with 11 bases separating them. CDR3: CASSERSEDTQYF. The CDR3 DNA follows: TGCGCCAGCAGCGAACGATCGGAAGATACGCAGTATTTT.

This clonotype was picked up many times. This chain uses TRBV6-5 with TRBJ2-7; 10 bases are shared with TRBD2. V lost 0 bases and J lost 5; bases outside the gene matches: 10. This CDR3 contains 17 residues. Per the germline V gene, CDR1 is MNHEY and CDR2 is SVGAGI. CDR3 sequence: CASSYSIVKREGHEQYF. For the CDR3, the DNA is TGTGCCAGCAGTTACTCTATCGTGAAGCGGGAGGGCCACGAGCAGTACTTC.

This clonotype was seen only a few times. The chain joins TRBV20-1 to TRBJ2-7, with a tentative D call TRBD2 (5 bases). Germline V gives CDR1 DFQATT, CDR2 SNEGSKA (reference sequence). This CDR3 region has 13 residues. With 5 bases removed from V and 1 base from J, the gap between germline ends came to 12 bases. The CDR3 nucleotides read TGCAGTGCTCGGGATTTCTTTTCCTACGAGCAGTACTTC. Its translation: CSARDFFSYEQYF.

This clonotype was seen at least ten times. The chain links TRBV3-1 to TRBJ2-1; the match to TRBD2 covers 11 bases. Germline V gene lookup returns CDR1 LGHDT and CDR2 YNNKEL (reference sequence). V lost 6 bases to trimming and J lost 9 bases; unmatched junction nucleotides: 13. The CDR3 length is 16 residues. The CDR3 coding sequence is TGTGCCAGCAGTCCGACTACTAGCGGGAGCTCAGGTGAGCAGTTCTTC. It translates to CASSPTTSGSSGEQFF.